Listed below are T cell receptor beta chains from one sample, sequenced in a study of human T cells and chemical hapten exposure. TCRdb redid the calling of the RACE reads with MiXCR, one entry per CDR3 protein. This table holds about 51,000 distinct CDR3 sequences, about 9.2% found once. The sample here was whole blood, taken in connection with sensitization to the hapten diphenylcyclopropenone (DPC). The receptor set was obtained from a woman between 40 and 50 years old with alopecia areata. Some clones in this sample may be carry-over from other donors' samples. Both conserved end residues are part of each CDR3. A D gene is named only where the DNA matches it firmly. Not every row has a clone size; where given, it reads once, few, many or a size class.

D | size | J | V | CDR3 | DNA
- | many | TRBJ2-3 | TRBV7-3 | CASSLTVSTDTQYF | TGTGCCAGCAGCTTAACAGTGAGCACAGATACGCAGTATTTT
TRBD1 | many | TRBJ1-1 | TRBV28 | CASSLATGPLAEAFF | TGTGCCAGCAGTTTAGCGACAGGGCCCTTGGCTGAAGCTTTCTTT
- | many | TRBJ1-4 | TRBV20-1 | CSARRKATNEKLFF | TGCAGTGCTAGGAGAAAGGCAACTAATGAAAAACTGTTTTTT
- | many | TRBJ2-4 | TRBV7-9 | CASSPQNIQYF | TGTGCCAGCAGCCCGCAAAACATTCAGTACTTC
TRBD1 | - | TRBJ1-1 | TRBV20-1 | CSAFDDRAEAFF | TGCAGTGCGTTCGATGACAGGGCTGAAGCTTTCTTT
TRBD1 | - | TRBJ2-5 | TRBV12-3/TRBV12-4 | CASSSYGTGQETQYF | TGTGCCAGCAGTTCTTATGGGACAGGGCAAGAGACCCAGTACTTC
TRBD2 | few | TRBJ2-5 | TRBV29-1 | CSVPGGGEETQYF | TGCAGCGTTCCCGGGGGGGGCGAGGAGACCCAGTACTTC
- | many | TRBJ1-2 | TRBV7-6 | CASSPDLGGGGSYTF | TGTGCCAGCAGCCCCGACCTGGGGGGTGGCGGTAGCTACACCTTC
TRBD1 | few | TRBJ2-2 | TRBV4-2 | CASSHTGGYTGELFF | TGTGCCAGCAGCCATACAGGGGGCTACACCGGGGAGCTGTTTTTT
- | few | TRBJ2-2 | TRBV7-6 | CASRGLAGELFF | TGTGCCAGCAGGGGGCTGGCCGGGGAGCTGTTTTTT
TRBD2 | many | TRBJ2-3 | TRBV29-1 | CSVPSGVSTDTQYF | TGCAGCGTACCTAGCGGGGTTAGCACAGATACGCAGTATTTT
- | many | TRBJ1-5 | TRBV28 | CATVWGVGATGQPQHF | TGTGCCACCGTTTGGGGGGTAGGTGCCACGGGTCAGCCCCAGCATTTT
TRBD1 | - | TRBJ2-3 | TRBV20-1 | CSARYRTGVPDTQYF | TGCAGTGCTAGGTATAGGACAGGGGTACCCGATACGCAGTATTTT
- | many | TRBJ2-7 | TRBV12-1 | CAGRWDSTEVEQYF | TGTGCCGGACGCTGGGACTCTACTGAGGTCGAGCAGTACTTC
- | few | TRBJ2-2 | TRBV30 | CAWSPLPGELFF | TGTGCCTGGTCCCCGCTTCCCGGGGAGCTGTTTTTT
- | many | TRBJ1-2 | TRBV12-3/TRBV12-4 | CASSRGSGYGYTF | TGTGCCAGCAGTCGGGGGAGCGGGTATGGCTACACCTTC
- | many | TRBJ1-1 | TRBV10-2 | CASSEGENTEAFF | TGCGCCAGCAGTGAAGGGGAGAACACTGAAGCTTTCTTT
TRBD1 | many | TRBJ2-3 | TRBV4-1 | CASSQDWGTGTTDTQYF | TGCGCCAGCAGCCAAGATTGGGGGACAGGGACCACAGATACGCAGTATTTT
TRBD2 | few | TRBJ2-3 | TRBV9 | CASSSGGASTQYF | TGTGCCAGCAGCAGCGGGGGGGCCTCTACGCAGTATTTT
- | - | TRBJ2-2 | TRBV7-9 | CASSSPYTGELFF | TGTGCCAGCAGCTCTCCATACACCGGGGAGCTGTTTTTT
- | many | TRBJ1-2 | TRBV28 | CASSPGAGGYTF | TGTGCCAGCAGTCCGGGGGCAGGAGGCTACACCTTC
- | few | TRBJ2-1 | TRBV4-2 | CASSQGGELRSYNEQFF | TGTGCCAGCAGCCAAGGTGGAGAGCTCCGCTCCTACAATGAGCAGTTCTTC
- | many | TRBJ2-3 | TRBV6-4 | CASSEKGEAHTQYF | TGTGCCAGCAGTGAGAAGGGGGAGGCTCATACGCAGTATTTT
- | many | TRBJ2-5 | TRBV6-2/TRBV6-3 | CASSELGETQYF | TGTGCCAGCAGCGAACTTGGAGAGACCCAGTACTTC
- | once | TRBJ1-1 | TRBV10-3 | CAISDRDNRNEAFF | TGTGCCATCAGTGACCGGGACAATAGGAATGAAGCTTTCTTT
- | few | TRBJ1-1 | TRBV5-4 | CASRAQRGTEAFF | TGTGCCAGCAGGGCACAACGGGGGACTGAAGCTTTCTTT
- | many | TRBJ1-6 | TRBV4-1 | CASSQDSMQRSASPLHF | TGCGCGAGCAGCCAAGATAGCATGCAAAGGTCGGCTTCACCCCTCCACTTT
TRBD1 | few | TRBJ2-3 | TRBV7-3 | CASRHGQEATDTQYF | TGTGCCAGCCGTCACGGACAGGAGGCCACAGATACGCAGTATTTT
- | many | TRBJ2-3 | TRBV4-3 | CASSQDQSVTQYF | TGCGCCAGCAGCCAAGATCAGTCGGTCACGCAGTATTTT
- | many | TRBJ2-7 | TRBV7-9 | CASLSMGRTPGEQYF | TGTGCCAGCCTATCTATGGGCAGAACCCCTGGGGAGCAGTACTTC
- | few | TRBJ1-2 | TRBV6-1 | CASSEALGTHAAGYTF | TGTGCCAGCAGTGAAGCCTTAGGTACCCACGCTGCTGGCTACACCTTC
- | many | TRBJ1-5 | TRBV2 | CASRLGNQPQHF | TGTGCCAGCCGTCTAGGGAATCAGCCCCAGCATTTT
- | many | TRBJ2-5 | TRBV2 | CASTLGLHGGKTQYF | TGTGCCAGCACCCTCGGGCTCCACGGCGGGAAGACCCAGTACTTC
- | - | TRBJ2-1 | TRBV28 | CASIRGRPPNEQFF | TGTGCCAGCATAAGGGGGAGACCACCCAATGAGCAGTTCTTC
- | many | TRBJ2-6 | TRBV4-2 | CASSQADFSGANVLTF | TGTGCCAGCAGCCAAGCAGATTTCTCTGGGGCCAACGTCCTGACTTTC
- | few | TRBJ1-3 | TRBV9 | CASSASSESGNTIYF | TGTGCCAGCAGCGCCTCATCCGAGAGTGGAAACACCATATATTTT
- | many | TRBJ1-5 | TRBV6-2/TRBV6-3 | CASTNRENQPQHF | TGTGCCAGCACCAACAGGGAAAATCAGCCCCAGCATTTT
- | many | TRBJ2-7 | TRBV12-3/TRBV12-4 | CASSRPEDGSYEQYF | TGTGCCAGCAGTCGGCCGGAGGACGGATCCTACGAGCAGTACTTC
TRBD1 | many | TRBJ2-4 | TRBV20-1 | CSARDGTGAKNIQYF | TGCAGTGCTAGAGACGGGACAGGAGCCAAAAACATTCAGTACTTC
- | many | TRBJ2-7 | TRBV11-2 | CASSFQITEQYF | TGTGCCAGCAGCTTTCAAATCACCGAGCAGTACTTC
- | - | TRBJ1-2 | TRBV30 | CAASQEHHYGYTF | TGTGCCGCCAGCCAGGAGCACCACTATGGCTACACCTTC